A single TCR beta chain is shown here with its context. Its antigen remains unidentified. Germline CDR1 is DFQATT and CDR2 is SNEGSKA (reference sequence). The CDR3 contains 12 residues. Trimming took off 3 bases at V and 5 bases at J, with 8 bases between the two ends. A single record per CDR3 protein comes from TCRdb applying MiXCR to the 5' RACE reads. The data contain about 540,000 distinct CDR3 sequences, roughly 12% of them seen just once; the ten biggest clones take up under 7.5%. The data were taken from a study of CD8 T cells in ankylosing spondylitis. Study findings and constraints: Within ankylosing spondylitis blood, a TCR beta motif made up of eight highly homologous variants appeared to be characteristic.

The rearrangement joins TRBV20-1 to TRBJ1-5; D remains unclear. Specimen: blood, either unsorted or a sorted T cell fraction (not recorded which). The source is a male donor with ankylosing spondylitis. As DNA, the CDR3 is TGCAGTGCTAGTCAGAGGGATCAGCCCCAGCATTTT. The encoded protein is CSASQRDQPQHF.